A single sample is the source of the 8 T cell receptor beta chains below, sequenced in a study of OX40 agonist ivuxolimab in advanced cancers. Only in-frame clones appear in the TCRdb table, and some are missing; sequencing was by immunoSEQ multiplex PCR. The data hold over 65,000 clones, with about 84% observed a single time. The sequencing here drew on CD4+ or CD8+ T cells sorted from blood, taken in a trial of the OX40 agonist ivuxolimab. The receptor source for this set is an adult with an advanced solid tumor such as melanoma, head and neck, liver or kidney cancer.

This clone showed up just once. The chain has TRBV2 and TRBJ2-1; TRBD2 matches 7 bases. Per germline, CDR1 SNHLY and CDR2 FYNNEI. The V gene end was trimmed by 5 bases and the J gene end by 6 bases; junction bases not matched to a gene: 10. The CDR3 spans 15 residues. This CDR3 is CASSPTSRISNEQFF. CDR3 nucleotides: TGTGCCAGCAGTCCGACTAGCCGGATCAGCAATGAGCAGTTCTTC.

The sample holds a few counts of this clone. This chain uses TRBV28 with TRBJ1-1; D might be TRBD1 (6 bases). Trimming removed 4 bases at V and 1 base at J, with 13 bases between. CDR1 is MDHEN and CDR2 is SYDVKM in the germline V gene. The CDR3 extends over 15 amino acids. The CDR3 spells CASSSGGARNTEAFF. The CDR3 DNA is TGTGCCAGCAGTTCCGGGGGGGCTAGGAACACTGAAGCTTTCTTT.

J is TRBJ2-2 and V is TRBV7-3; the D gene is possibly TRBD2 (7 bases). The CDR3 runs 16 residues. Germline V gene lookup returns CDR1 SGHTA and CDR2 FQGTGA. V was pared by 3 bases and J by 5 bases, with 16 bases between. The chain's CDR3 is CASSFQGTMRTGELFF. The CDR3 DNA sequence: TGTGCCAGCAGCTTTCAGGGGACTATGAGAACCGGGGAGCTGTTTTTT.

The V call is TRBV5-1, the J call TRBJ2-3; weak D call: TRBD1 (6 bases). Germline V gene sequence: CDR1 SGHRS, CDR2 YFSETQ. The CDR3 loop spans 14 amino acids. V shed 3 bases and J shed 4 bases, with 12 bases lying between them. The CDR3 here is CASSSIPGADTQYF. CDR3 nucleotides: TGCGCCAGCAGCTCGATCCCAGGGGCAGATACGCAGTATTTT.

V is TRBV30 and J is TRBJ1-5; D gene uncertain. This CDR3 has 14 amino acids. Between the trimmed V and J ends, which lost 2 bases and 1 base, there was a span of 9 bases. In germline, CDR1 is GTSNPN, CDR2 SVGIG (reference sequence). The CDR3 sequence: CAWSLGGSNQPQHF. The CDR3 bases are TGTGCCTGGAGTTTGGGAGGCAGCAATCAGCCCCAGCATTTT.

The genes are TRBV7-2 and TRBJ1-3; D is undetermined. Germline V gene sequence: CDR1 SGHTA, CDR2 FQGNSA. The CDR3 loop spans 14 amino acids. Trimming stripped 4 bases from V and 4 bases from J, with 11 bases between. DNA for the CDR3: TGTGCCAGCAGCTCGACCTGGGCGGGAAACACCATATATTTT. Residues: CASSSTWAGNTIYF.

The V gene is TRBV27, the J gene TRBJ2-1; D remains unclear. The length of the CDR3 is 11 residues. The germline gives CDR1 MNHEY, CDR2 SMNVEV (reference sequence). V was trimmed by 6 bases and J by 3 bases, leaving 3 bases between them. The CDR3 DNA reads TGTGCCAGCAGGTTCTACAATGAGCAGTTCTTC. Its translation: CASRFYNEQFF.

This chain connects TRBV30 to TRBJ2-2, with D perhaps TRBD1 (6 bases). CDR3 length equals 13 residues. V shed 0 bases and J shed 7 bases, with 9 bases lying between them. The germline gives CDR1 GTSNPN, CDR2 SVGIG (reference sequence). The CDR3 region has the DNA TGTGCCTGGAGTGTACAGGGCATCGGGGAGCTGTTTTTT. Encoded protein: CAWSVQGIGELFF.